The rows below give T cell receptor beta chains drawn from one sample of a study of blood T cell repertoires in COVID-19. Sequenced by immunoSEQ multiplex PCR; TCRdb stores in-frame clones only, minus some. The sample consists of some 140,000 clones, 70% to 80% of them appearing once. What was sequenced was peripheral blood. These receptors were taken from a woman aged 70-85 years with COVID-19, enrolled during active disease. The CDR3 runs from the conserved cysteine through the conserved F or W. D genes are given only for firm matches. Clone size is given for some rows only: seen once, a few or many times, or a class if the clone is expanded.

V	J	D	size	DNA	CDR3
TRBV30	TRBJ2-1	TRBD2	.	TGTGCCTGGAGTAGCGGGGGGGTTGGCAATGAGCAGTTCTTC	CAWSSGGVGNEQFF
TRBV10-3	TRBJ2-7	.	few	TGTGCCATCAGTGAAGGATGGCAGGGCAAAAACGAGCAGTACTTC	CAISEGWQGKNEQYF
TRBV6-5	TRBJ1-2	TRBD1	.	TGTGCCAGCAGACTAGGACAGGGAGGCGACTATGGCTACACCTTC	CASRLGQGGDYGYTF
TRBV24-1	TRBJ1-2	.	.	TGTGCCACCAGTGATGGGGGCAGGGTGAGTGGCTACACCTTC	CATSDGGRVSGYTF
TRBV7-9	TRBJ1-2	.	.	TGTGCCAGCAGCCCTGATGGGGCCCGTAACTATGGCTACACCTTC	CASSPDGARNYGYTF
TRBV5-4	TRBJ2-7	TRBD1	.	TGTGCCAGCAGCCTAGCCCGACAGGGCATCTCCTACGAGCAGTACTTC	CASSLARQGISYEQYF
TRBV18	TRBJ2-7	.	.	TGTGCCAGCTCAAATATGGCGGGGCATACCTACGAGCAGTACTTC	CASSNMAGHTYEQYF
TRBV19	TRBJ2-1	TRBD2	.	TGTGCCAGTAGCCACGGGACTAGCGGGGGCCGATACAATGAGCAGTTCTTC	CASSHGTSGGRYNEQFF
TRBV28	TRBJ2-3	.	.	TGTGCCAGCAGTTTATCGGGGTCTTCTAAGGATACGCAGTATTTT	CASSLSGSSKDTQYF
TRBV3-1/TRBV3-2	TRBJ2-5	TRBD2	.	TGTGCCAGCAGCCAAGCCACTAGCGGGGGGGCTAAGACCCAGTACTTC	CASSQATSGGAKTQYF
TRBV19	TRBJ2-5	TRBD1	.	TGTGCCAGTAGTTCCCGGACGGGGATCAGGGGGGAGACCCAGTACTTC	CASSSRTGIRGETQYF
TRBV9	TRBJ1-1	.	many	TGTGCCAGCAGCGTAGCTGCCCAGGGGACTGAAGCTTTCTTT	CASSVAAQGTEAFF
TRBV19	TRBJ1-5	.	.	TGTGCCACGAGACTGAGCAATCAGCCCCAGCATTTT	CATRLSNQPQHF
TRBV12-3/TRBV12-4	TRBJ1-1	.	few	TGTGCCAGCAACAAAATGGGGCCTGAAGCTTTCTTT	CASNKMGPEAFF
TRBV2	TRBJ1-1	.	.	TGTGCCAGCAAGGTCTTCGAGGGCACTGAAGCTTTCTTT	CASKVFEGTEAFF
TRBV9	TRBJ2-3	.	many	TGTGCCAGCAGCGTAGTTCAGGGGCTGGGAGATACGCAGTATTTT	CASSVVQGLGDTQYF
TRBV6-5	TRBJ1-2	.	once	TGTGCCAGCAGTTACGATTCGGCAGGCTCTAACTATGGCTACACCTTC	CASSYDSAGSNYGYTF
TRBV6-1	TRBJ2-7	TRBD1	.	TGTGCCAGCAGTGAACAAAAAGGGACAGGCAACGAGCAGTACTTC	CASSEQKGTGNEQYF
TRBV28	TRBJ2-5	TRBD1	.	TGTGCCAGCCAGGGACAGCCGCCTGGGGAGACCCAGTACTTC	CASQGQPPGETQYF
TRBV12-3/TRBV12-4	TRBJ2-7	.	.	TGTGCCAGCAGTCCTGGGGGGGGCTGGAACTTC	CASSPGGGWNF
TRBV10-3	TRBJ2-7	TRBD1	.	TGTGCCATAGGGACAGCTAGCTACGAGCAGTACTTC	CAIGTASYEQYF
TRBV30	TRBJ1-5	TRBD1	.	TGTGCCTGGAGTGCTGGGACAGCCACACATAGCAATCAGCCCCAGCATTTT	CAWSAGTATHSNQPQHF
TRBV24-1	TRBJ2-3	TRBD2	.	TGTGCCACCAGTGATTATAGCGGGGTATCAGATACGCAGTATTTT	CATSDYSGVSDTQYF
TRBV28	TRBJ2-2	TRBD1	.	TGTGCCAGCAGTTCGACAGGGGACACCGGGGAGCTGTTTTTT	CASSSTGDTGELFF
TRBV2	TRBJ1-5	TRBD1	.	TGTGCCAGCAGTGCAAACAGGGGCGTTTCGCCCCAGCATTTT	CASSANRGVSPQHF
TRBV9	TRBJ1-6	.	few	TGTGCCAGCAGCGTAGATGGGAGTTCACCCCTCCACTTT	CASSVDGSSPLHF
TRBV7-2	TRBJ1-2	TRBD1	.	TGTGCCAGCAAGATACAGGGGGAATGGGACGGTGGCTACACCTTC	CASKIQGEWDGGYTF
TRBV6-5	TRBJ1-3	TRBD1	.	TGTGCCAGCACCCTTACAGACAGGGACGGGAACACCATATATTTT	CASTLTDRDGNTIYF
TRBV29-1	TRBJ1-5	.	.	TGCAGCGTTCAGAGGGATGAAGGTCAGCCCCAGCATTTT	CSVQRDEGQPQHF
TRBV2	TRBJ1-1	.	.	TGTGCCAGCAGGCCGAGGCGGATGAACACTGAAGCTTTCTTT	CASRPRRMNTEAFF